This is a list of T cell receptor beta chains from one sample in a study of human T cells and chemical hapten exposure. TCRdb reprocessed the RACE reads via MiXCR and lists one record per CDR3 protein. The sample contains over 35,000 distinct CDR3 sequences, around 4% of which appear only once. The sequencing input was whole blood. All receptors come from a human donor in good health. Some clones in this sample may be carry-over from other donors' samples. CDR3s leave out the opening cysteine and the closing phenylalanine or tryptophan.

v_call | cdr3_aa
TRBV7-9 | ASSPGQGMKGYT
TRBV5-1 | ASSPREATSYEQY
TRBV6-1 | ASITNGERAEQY
TRBV18 | ASSPAGVEEPQH
TRBV29-1 | SALQGINYGYT
TRBV20-1 | SARDPTSGRGRI
TRBV15 | ATSRASTGPGNNEQF
TRBV12-3/TRBV12-4 | ASSPLANAYNEQF
TRBV19 | ASSIGRRRNTGELF
TRBV6-5 | ASRPANYGYT
TRBV28 | ASLTGSRTDTQY
TRBV7-8 | ASSLRGGSNQPQH
TRBV2 | ASSEALLGGS
TRBV28 | ASQSGNTQY
TRBV20-1 | SARRETGSNYGYT
TRBV18 | ASSPRRAGTEAF